A selection of T cell receptor beta chains follows, all from one sample in a study of T-cell memory formation after mild COVID-19. TCRdb used MiXCR to reprocess the 5' RACE reads, holding one entry per CDR3 protein. The sample lists under 50,000 distinct CDR3 sequences, roughly a quarter seen once, with around 45% in the top ten. The sample taken for sequencing was PBMCs or a T cell subset sorted from them (not recorded which). All receptors derive from a man between 18 and 29 years old who had mild COVID-19 (a few samples of this study predate the infection). Cell type and time point are not known. The CDR3 runs from the conserved cysteine through the conserved F or W. A D gene is named only where the DNA matches it firmly.

v_call: TRBV6-4; d_call: TRBD1; j_call: TRBJ2-2; cdr3_aa: CASSDGQGAGELFF
v_call: TRBV11-2; d_call: -; j_call: TRBJ2-3; cdr3_aa: CASSPGVSGTDTQYF
v_call: TRBV29-1; d_call: -; j_call: TRBJ2-5; cdr3_aa: CSVAGRTETQYF
v_call: TRBV12-3/TRBV12-4; d_call: TRBD1; j_call: TRBJ1-5; cdr3_aa: CASSTTGSNQPQHF
v_call: TRBV29-1; d_call: -; j_call: TRBJ2-7; cdr3_aa: CSVETEHSYEQYF
v_call: TRBV7-9; d_call: -; j_call: TRBJ2-1; cdr3_aa: CASSPPAAREQFF
v_call: TRBV28; d_call: -; j_call: TRBJ2-3; cdr3_aa: CASSFLHDNTDTQYF
v_call: TRBV7-3; d_call: -; j_call: TRBJ2-3; cdr3_aa: CASSSPSTDTQYF
v_call: TRBV2; d_call: -; j_call: TRBJ2-1; cdr3_aa: CASSEGGSSYNEQFF
v_call: TRBV6-6; d_call: -; j_call: TRBJ2-5; cdr3_aa: CASSLPGRQKETQYF
v_call: TRBV28; d_call: TRBD1; j_call: TRBJ2-1; cdr3_aa: CASSFRDRTYNEQFF
v_call: TRBV29-1; d_call: -; j_call: TRBJ2-3; cdr3_aa: CSATGLAGPVTDTQYF
v_call: TRBV2; d_call: TRBD2; j_call: TRBJ2-3; cdr3_aa: CASSESPSGGAYTQYF
v_call: TRBV12-3/TRBV12-4; d_call: TRBD2; j_call: TRBJ2-7; cdr3_aa: CASSLRGGHEQYF
v_call: TRBV11-3; d_call: -; j_call: TRBJ2-1; cdr3_aa: CASSPGVTRYNEQFF
v_call: TRBV7-6; d_call: -; j_call: TRBJ2-3; cdr3_aa: CASSSPGGATDTQYF
v_call: TRBV6-2/TRBV6-3; d_call: TRBD2; j_call: TRBJ2-5; cdr3_aa: CASKSSGYQETQYF
v_call: TRBV5-1; d_call: TRBD1; j_call: TRBJ2-2; cdr3_aa: CASSSTGTGVPGELFF
v_call: TRBV4-1; d_call: TRBD1; j_call: TRBJ2-1; cdr3_aa: CASSQPGQGRGEQFF
v_call: TRBV7-9; d_call: -; j_call: TRBJ1-1; cdr3_aa: CASSSAYRKGTNTEAFF
v_call: TRBV7-9; d_call: TRBD2; j_call: TRBJ2-2; cdr3_aa: CASSPELAGFTGTGELFF
v_call: TRBV5-1; d_call: TRBD2; j_call: TRBJ2-1; cdr3_aa: CASRRVGGDFDEQFF
v_call: TRBV25-1; d_call: -; j_call: TRBJ1-6; cdr3_aa: CASSDYREYSPLHF
v_call: TRBV19; d_call: -; j_call: TRBJ2-5; cdr3_aa: CASSGASGKETQYF
v_call: TRBV25-1; d_call: -; j_call: TRBJ1-1; cdr3_aa: CASSEYGRRNTEAFF
v_call: TRBV5-1; d_call: TRBD1; j_call: TRBJ1-1; cdr3_aa: CASSLVGTGAEAFF
v_call: TRBV4-2; d_call: -; j_call: TRBJ2-3; cdr3_aa: CASSQDFPGARTDTQYF
v_call: TRBV5-4; d_call: -; j_call: TRBJ2-7; cdr3_aa: CASSLEHASEQYF
v_call: TRBV9; d_call: TRBD2; j_call: TRBJ2-3; cdr3_aa: CASSALTSGGATDTQYF
v_call: TRBV4-3; d_call: TRBD1; j_call: TRBJ1-2; cdr3_aa: CASSPHPGQGRDYGYTF
v_call: TRBV5-1; d_call: -; j_call: TRBJ2-3; cdr3_aa: CASSLGWRTDTQYF
v_call: TRBV29-1; d_call: -; j_call: TRBJ2-1; cdr3_aa: CSVGTSEQFF
v_call: TRBV11-2; d_call: -; j_call: TRBJ2-2; cdr3_aa: CASTSGTASGANTGELFF
v_call: TRBV28; d_call: -; j_call: TRBJ2-1; cdr3_aa: CASSETSFDEQFF
v_call: TRBV7-2; d_call: -; j_call: TRBJ2-1; cdr3_aa: CASSLGRLAEQFF
v_call: TRBV29-1; d_call: TRBD1; j_call: TRBJ1-1; cdr3_aa: CSVRTGEVPEAFF
v_call: TRBV7-6; d_call: -; j_call: TRBJ2-1; cdr3_aa: CASSLGSGYEQFF
v_call: TRBV7-2; d_call: TRBD2; j_call: TRBJ2-7; cdr3_aa: CASSLWLAGGYEQYF
v_call: TRBV6-5; d_call: -; j_call: TRBJ2-1; cdr3_aa: CASSYFGSSYNEQFF
v_call: TRBV5-1; d_call: -; j_call: TRBJ2-7; cdr3_aa: CASSETVAVSYEQYF
v_call: TRBV11-2; d_call: -; j_call: TRBJ2-5; cdr3_aa: CASSQEETQYF
v_call: TRBV11-2; d_call: -; j_call: TRBJ2-5; cdr3_aa: CASRDYYQETQYF
v_call: TRBV20-1; d_call: -; j_call: TRBJ2-1; cdr3_aa: CSATSLGTSSYNEQFF
v_call: TRBV4-1; d_call: TRBD1; j_call: TRBJ1-2; cdr3_aa: CASGDRDIDGYTF
v_call: TRBV5-1; d_call: -; j_call: TRBJ1-2; cdr3_aa: CASRLEGHVGYTF
v_call: TRBV7-8; d_call: -; j_call: TRBJ1-6; cdr3_aa: CASSLVGTQSSYNSPLHF
v_call: TRBV7-2; d_call: TRBD2; j_call: TRBJ2-5; cdr3_aa: CASIGATGGHKTQYF
v_call: TRBV4-1; d_call: -; j_call: TRBJ2-5; cdr3_aa: CASSNRLVETQYF
v_call: TRBV6-5; d_call: -; j_call: TRBJ2-7; cdr3_aa: CASSYSAADEQYF
v_call: TRBV6-5; d_call: -; j_call: TRBJ2-5; cdr3_aa: CASTSLETQYF
v_call: TRBV20-1; d_call: -; j_call: TRBJ1-1; cdr3_aa: CSATDKLNTEAFF
v_call: TRBV21-1; d_call: -; j_call: TRBJ2-4; cdr3_aa: CASRPGGGSNIQYF
v_call: TRBV7-2; d_call: -; j_call: TRBJ2-7; cdr3_aa: CASRGGQGYEQYF
v_call: TRBV7-8; d_call: -; j_call: TRBJ1-3; cdr3_aa: CASSSPAQESSGNTIYF
v_call: TRBV7-9; d_call: -; j_call: TRBJ1-1; cdr3_aa: CASRIDGGTEAFF
v_call: TRBV9; d_call: TRBD1; j_call: TRBJ2-6; cdr3_aa: CASSVGDRDLSRANVLTF
v_call: TRBV29-1; d_call: -; j_call: TRBJ2-2; cdr3_aa: CSVERGANTGELFF
v_call: TRBV4-1; d_call: -; j_call: TRBJ2-2; cdr3_aa: CASSQAGSRAGELFF